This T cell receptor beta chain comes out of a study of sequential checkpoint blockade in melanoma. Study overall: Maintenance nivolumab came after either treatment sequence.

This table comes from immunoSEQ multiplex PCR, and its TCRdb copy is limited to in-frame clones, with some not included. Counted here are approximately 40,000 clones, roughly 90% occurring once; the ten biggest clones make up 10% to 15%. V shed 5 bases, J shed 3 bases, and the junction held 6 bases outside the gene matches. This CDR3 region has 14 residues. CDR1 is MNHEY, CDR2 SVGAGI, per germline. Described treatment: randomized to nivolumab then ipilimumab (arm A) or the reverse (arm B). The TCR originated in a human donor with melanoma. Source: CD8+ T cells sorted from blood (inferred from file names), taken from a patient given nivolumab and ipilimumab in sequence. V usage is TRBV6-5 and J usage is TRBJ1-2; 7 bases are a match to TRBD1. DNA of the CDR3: TGTGCCAGCAGTCTTCGACAGGGAGACTATGGCTACACCTTC. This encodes CASSLRQGDYGYTF.